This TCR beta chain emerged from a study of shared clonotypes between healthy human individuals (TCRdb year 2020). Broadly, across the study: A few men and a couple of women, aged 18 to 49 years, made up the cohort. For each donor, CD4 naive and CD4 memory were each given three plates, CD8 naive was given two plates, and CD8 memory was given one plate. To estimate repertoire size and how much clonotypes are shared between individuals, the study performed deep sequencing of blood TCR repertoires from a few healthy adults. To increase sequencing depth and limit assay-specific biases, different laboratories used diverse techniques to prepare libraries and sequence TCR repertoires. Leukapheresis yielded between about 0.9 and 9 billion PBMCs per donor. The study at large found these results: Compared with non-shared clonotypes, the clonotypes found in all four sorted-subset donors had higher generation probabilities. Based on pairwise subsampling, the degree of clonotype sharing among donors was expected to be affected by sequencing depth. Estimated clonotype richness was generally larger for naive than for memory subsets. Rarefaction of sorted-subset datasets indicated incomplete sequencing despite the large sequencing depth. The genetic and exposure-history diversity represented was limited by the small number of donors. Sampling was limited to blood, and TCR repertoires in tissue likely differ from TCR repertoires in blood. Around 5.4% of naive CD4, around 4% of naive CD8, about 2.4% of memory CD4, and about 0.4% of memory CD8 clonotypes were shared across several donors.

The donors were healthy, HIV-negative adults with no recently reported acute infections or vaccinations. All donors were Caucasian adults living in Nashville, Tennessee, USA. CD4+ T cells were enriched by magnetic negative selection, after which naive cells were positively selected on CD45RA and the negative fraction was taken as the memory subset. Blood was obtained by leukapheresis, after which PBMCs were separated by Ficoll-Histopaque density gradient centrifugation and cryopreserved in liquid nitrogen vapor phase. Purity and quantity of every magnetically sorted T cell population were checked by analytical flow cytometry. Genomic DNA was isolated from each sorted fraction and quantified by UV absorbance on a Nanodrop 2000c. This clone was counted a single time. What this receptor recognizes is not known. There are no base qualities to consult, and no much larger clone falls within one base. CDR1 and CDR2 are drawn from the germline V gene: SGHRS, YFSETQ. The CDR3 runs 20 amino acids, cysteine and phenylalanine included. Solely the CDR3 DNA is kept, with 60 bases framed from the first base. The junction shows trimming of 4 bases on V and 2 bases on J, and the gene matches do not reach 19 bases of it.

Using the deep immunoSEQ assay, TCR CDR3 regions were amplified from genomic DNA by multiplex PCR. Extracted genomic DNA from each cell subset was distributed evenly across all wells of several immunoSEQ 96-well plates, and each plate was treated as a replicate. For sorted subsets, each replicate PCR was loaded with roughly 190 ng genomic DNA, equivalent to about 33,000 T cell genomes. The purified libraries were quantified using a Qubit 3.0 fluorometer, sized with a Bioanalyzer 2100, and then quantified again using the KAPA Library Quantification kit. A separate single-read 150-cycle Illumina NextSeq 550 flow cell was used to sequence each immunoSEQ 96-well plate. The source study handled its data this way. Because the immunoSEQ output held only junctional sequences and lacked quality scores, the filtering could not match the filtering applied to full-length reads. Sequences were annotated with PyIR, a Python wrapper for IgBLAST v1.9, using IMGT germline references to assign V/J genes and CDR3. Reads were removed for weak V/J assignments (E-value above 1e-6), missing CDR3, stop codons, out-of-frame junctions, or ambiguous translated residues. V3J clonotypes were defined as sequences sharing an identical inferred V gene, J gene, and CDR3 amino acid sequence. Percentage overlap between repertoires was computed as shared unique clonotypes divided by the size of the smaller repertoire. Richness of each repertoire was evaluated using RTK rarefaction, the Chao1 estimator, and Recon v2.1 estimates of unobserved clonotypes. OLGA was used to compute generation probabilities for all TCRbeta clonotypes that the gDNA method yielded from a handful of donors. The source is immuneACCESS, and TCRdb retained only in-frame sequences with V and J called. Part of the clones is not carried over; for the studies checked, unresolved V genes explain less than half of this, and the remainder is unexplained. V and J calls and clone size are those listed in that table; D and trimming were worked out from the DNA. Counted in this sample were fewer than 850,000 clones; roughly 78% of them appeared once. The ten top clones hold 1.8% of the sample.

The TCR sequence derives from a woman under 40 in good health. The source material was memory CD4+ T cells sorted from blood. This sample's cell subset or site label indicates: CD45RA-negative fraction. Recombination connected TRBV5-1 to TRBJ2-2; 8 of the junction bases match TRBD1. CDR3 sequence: CASSAVVGDRQNSNTGELFF. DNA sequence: TGCGCCAGCAGCGCCGTCGTCGGGGACAGGCAAAATTCCAACACCGGGGAGCTGTTTTTT. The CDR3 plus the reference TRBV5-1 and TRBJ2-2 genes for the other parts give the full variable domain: KAGVTQTPRYLIKTRGQQVTLSCSPISGHRSVSWYQQTPGQGLQFLFEYFSETQRNKGNFPGRFSGRQFSNSRSEMNVSTLELGDSALYLCASSAVVGDRQNSNTGELFFGEGSRLTVL.